These T cell receptor beta chains were read from a single sample in a study of tumor and adjacent non-tumor tissue in lung cancer. TCRdb processed the multiplex PCR reads anew with MiXCR; each CDR3 protein has one entry. The sample gives about 120,000 distinct CDR3 sequences, 75% to 90% of which show up once; around 21% is in the top ten. Sequencing was performed on lung tumor tissue. These receptors all come from a man between 65 and 80 years old with non-small cell lung cancer. Both conserved end residues are part of each CDR3. Fields, in order: CDR3 protein, CDR3 length, clone size, V gene, J gene. Some rows mark clone size as missing; the rest say once, few, many or name a class of expanded clone.

cdr3_aa: CASNQWTEREHYF
cdr3_length: 13
clone_size: NA
v_call: TRBV11-2
j_call: TRBJ2-7

cdr3_aa: CASSQALSDQGTDTQYF
cdr3_length: 17
clone_size: NA
v_call: TRBV4-2
j_call: TRBJ2-3

cdr3_aa: CASSFAGTGLPYETHYF
cdr3_length: 17
clone_size: NA
v_call: TRBV6-5
j_call: TRBJ2-5

cdr3_aa: CASNLRPGTGIPGELFF
cdr3_length: 17
clone_size: NA
v_call: TRBV5-4
j_call: TRBJ2-2

cdr3_aa: CASSQTINQPQQF
cdr3_length: 13
clone_size: NA
v_call: TRBV4-1
j_call: TRBJ1-5

cdr3_aa: CASSKESGAGENNTDTQYF
cdr3_length: 19
clone_size: few
v_call: TRBV21-1
j_call: TRBJ2-3

cdr3_aa: CATSSNSSRGGTYNEQYF
cdr3_length: 18
clone_size: NA
v_call: TRBV10-3
j_call: NA

cdr3_aa: CASTLREDTGFNEQFF
cdr3_length: 16
clone_size: NA
v_call: TRBV6-1
j_call: TRBJ2-1

cdr3_aa: CASSLARAVKAQYF
cdr3_length: 14
clone_size: NA
v_call: TRBV5-6
j_call: TRBJ2-5

cdr3_aa: CASSLPTGDEKLFF
cdr3_length: 14
clone_size: NA
v_call: TRBV5-1
j_call: TRBJ1-4

cdr3_aa: CASTLGDGYIF
cdr3_length: 11
clone_size: NA
v_call: TRBV12-3/TRBV12-4
j_call: TRBJ1-2

cdr3_aa: CASTLREVSTDTQYF
cdr3_length: 15
clone_size: NA
v_call: TRBV11-3
j_call: TRBJ2-3

cdr3_aa: CASSPRLAGGGNEQFF
cdr3_length: 16
clone_size: many
v_call: TRBV11-2
j_call: TRBJ2-1

cdr3_aa: CASSYCPPAESYIF
cdr3_length: 14
clone_size: NA
v_call: TRBV6-5
j_call: TRBJ1-2

cdr3_aa: CASGLVSGGSSIHF
cdr3_length: 14
clone_size: NA
v_call: TRBV11-2
j_call: TRBJ1-6

cdr3_aa: CASSLRASGGGQYF
cdr3_length: 14
clone_size: NA
v_call: TRBV11-2
j_call: TRBJ2-7

cdr3_aa: CNAKDPSGGTGWDEQFF
cdr3_length: 17
clone_size: NA
v_call: TRBV20-1
j_call: TRBJ2-1

cdr3_aa: CANTPSGGRNTEAFF
cdr3_length: 15
clone_size: NA
v_call: TRBV6-6
j_call: TRBJ1-1

cdr3_aa: CTSSLDPTGGRCEQLF
cdr3_length: 16
clone_size: NA
v_call: TRBV11-3
j_call: TRBJ2-1

cdr3_aa: CASSWTNGRRELFF
cdr3_length: 14
clone_size: NA
v_call: TRBV12-3/TRBV12-4
j_call: TRBJ2-2